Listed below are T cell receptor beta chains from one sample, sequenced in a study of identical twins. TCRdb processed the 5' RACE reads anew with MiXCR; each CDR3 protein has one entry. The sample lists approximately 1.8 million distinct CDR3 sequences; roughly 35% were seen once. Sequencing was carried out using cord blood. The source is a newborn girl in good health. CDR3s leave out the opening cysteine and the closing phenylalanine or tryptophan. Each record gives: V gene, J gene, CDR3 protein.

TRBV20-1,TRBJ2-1,SAGTSGGGNNEQF
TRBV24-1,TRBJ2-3,ATSDLSRDPHTQY
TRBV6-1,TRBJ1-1,ASSPQTGRAEAF
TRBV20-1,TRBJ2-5,SANPAAGKETQY
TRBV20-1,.,SAIYRGPTRYEQY
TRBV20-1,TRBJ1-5,SATGQVNQPQH
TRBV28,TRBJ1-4,VSRGPQGEKLF
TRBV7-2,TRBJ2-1,ASSLVSSERPYNEQF
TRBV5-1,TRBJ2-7,ASSLDNRGDLSYEQY
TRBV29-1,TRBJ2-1,SVEKVLVRDQQF
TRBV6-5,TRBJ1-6,ASGYSPRQLNSPLH
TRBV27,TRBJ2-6,ASSLSVRADVLT
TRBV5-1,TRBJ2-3,ASSEGLAGNTDTQY
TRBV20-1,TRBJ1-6,SARVPVDFPAVYNSPLH
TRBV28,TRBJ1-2,ASSSGQVHGYT
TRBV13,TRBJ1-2,VSSTTHRTGSDLYGYT
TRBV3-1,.,ASSQTGRGVIQETQY
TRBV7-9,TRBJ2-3,ASSPWGGPSTDTQY
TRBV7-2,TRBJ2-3,ASSLVKGTDTQY
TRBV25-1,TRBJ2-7,ASSGGTSGIHEQY
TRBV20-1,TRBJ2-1,SARDGGPSSYNEQF
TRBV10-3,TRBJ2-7,AISLLEGGPTYEQY